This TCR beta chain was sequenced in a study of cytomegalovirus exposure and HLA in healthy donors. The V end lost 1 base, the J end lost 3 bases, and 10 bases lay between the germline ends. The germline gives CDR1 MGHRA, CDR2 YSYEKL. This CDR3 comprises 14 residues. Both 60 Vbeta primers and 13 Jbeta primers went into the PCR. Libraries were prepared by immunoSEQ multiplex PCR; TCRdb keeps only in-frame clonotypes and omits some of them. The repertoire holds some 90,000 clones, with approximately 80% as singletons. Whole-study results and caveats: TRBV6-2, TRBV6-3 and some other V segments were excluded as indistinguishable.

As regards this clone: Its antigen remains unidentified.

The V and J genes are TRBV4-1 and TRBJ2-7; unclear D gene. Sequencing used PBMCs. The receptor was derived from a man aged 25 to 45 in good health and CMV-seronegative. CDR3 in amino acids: CASSQGPMNYEQYF. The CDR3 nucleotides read TGCGCCAGCAGCCAAGGGCCGATGAACTACGAGCAGTACTTC.